This entry describes one T cell receptor beta chain. Antigen unknown. This entry is derived from a study of T cells in localized non-small cell lung cancer. Germline V gene lookup returns CDR1 MGHRA and CDR2 YSYEKL. This CDR3 is built from 13 residues. The ends were cut back, 1 base at V and 1 base at J, with 4 bases in the middle. Study-level results: Among the top 100 tumor clones, a median about 57 appeared in adjacent lung. The tumor had only one region sequenced, so heterogeneity remains possible. The greatest T cell clonality was found in uninvolved adjacent lung (higher than in tumor). Longer overall survival associated with higher blood T cell density; shorter survival with higher adjacent-lung clonality.

Some clones are missing from TCRdb's copy, which holds only in-frame ones; the method was immunoSEQ multiplex PCR. The sample includes over 20,000 clones, under 90% of them seen just once. The chain carries TRBV4-1 and TRBJ1-2; D gene uncertain. The origin of this receptor is a woman aged 35 to 69 with stage II squamous cell lung carcinoma. The sample consisted of PBMCs, taken before any cancer treatment. The CDR3 nucleotides read TGCGCCAGCAGCCAAGTAAATAACTATGGCTACACCTTC. This codes for CASSQVNNYGYTF.